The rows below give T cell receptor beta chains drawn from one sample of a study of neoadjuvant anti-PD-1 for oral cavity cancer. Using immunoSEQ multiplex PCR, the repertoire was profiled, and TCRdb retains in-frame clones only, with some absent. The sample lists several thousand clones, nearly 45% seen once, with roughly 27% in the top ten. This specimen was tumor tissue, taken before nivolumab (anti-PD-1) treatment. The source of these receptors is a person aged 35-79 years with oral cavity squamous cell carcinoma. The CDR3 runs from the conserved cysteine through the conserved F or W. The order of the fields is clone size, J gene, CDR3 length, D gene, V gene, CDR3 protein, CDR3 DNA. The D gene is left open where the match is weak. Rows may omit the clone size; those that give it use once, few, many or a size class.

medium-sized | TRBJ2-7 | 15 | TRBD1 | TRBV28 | CASSPSGQGAGEQYF | TGTGCCAGCAGTCCCAGCGGACAGGGGGCGGGAGAGCAGTACTTC
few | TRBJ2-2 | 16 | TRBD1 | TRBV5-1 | CASRAWTGLNTGELFF | TGCGCCAGCAGGGCGTGGACAGGGCTTAACACCGGGGAGCTGTTTTTT
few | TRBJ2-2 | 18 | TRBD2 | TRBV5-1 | CASSLEAGGGAGTGELFF | TGCGCCAGCAGCTTGGAGGCCGGCGGGGGTGCGGGCACCGGGGAGCTGTTTTTT
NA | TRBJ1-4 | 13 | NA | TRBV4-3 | CASSRRQNEKLFF | TGCGCCAGCAGCCGGAGACAGAATGAAAAACTGTTTTTT
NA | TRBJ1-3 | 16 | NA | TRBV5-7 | CASWREGLTSGNTIYF | TGTGCCAGCTGGAGGGAGGGACTAACTTCTGGAAACACCATATATTTT
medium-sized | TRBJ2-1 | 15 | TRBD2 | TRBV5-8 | CASSLEGGGHNEQFF | TGTGCCAGCAGCTTGGAGGGCGGGGGGCACAATGAGCAGTTCTTC
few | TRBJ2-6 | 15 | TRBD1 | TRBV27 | CASSSRTGTALVLTF | TGTGCCAGCAGTTCGCGCACCGGGACAGCCCTCGTCCTGACTTTC
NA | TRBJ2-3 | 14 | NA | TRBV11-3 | CASSSGGYADTQYF | TGTGCCAGCAGCTCCGGAGGATATGCAGATACGCAGTATTTT
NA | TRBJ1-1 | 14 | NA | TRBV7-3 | CASSLWAGGGEAFF | TGTGCCAGCAGCTTATGGGCGGGCGGGGGTGAAGCTTTCTTT
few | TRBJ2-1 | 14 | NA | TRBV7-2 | CASSSLPGVGEQFF | TGTGCCAGCAGCTCCCTTCCTGGGGTAGGCGAGCAGTTCTTC
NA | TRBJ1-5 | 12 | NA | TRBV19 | CASSIRGQPQHF | TGTGCCAGTAGTATTCGCGGGCAGCCCCAGCATTTT
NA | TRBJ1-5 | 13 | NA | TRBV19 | CATQFGGNQPQHF | TGTGCCACCCAATTCGGAGGGAATCAGCCCCAGCATTTT
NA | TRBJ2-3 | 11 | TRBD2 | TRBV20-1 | CSAGGVDTQYF | TGCAGTGCCGGGGGGGTAGATACGCAGTATTTT
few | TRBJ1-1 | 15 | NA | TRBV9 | CASSPLSGGDTEAFF | TGTGCCAGCAGCCCCCTATCGGGGGGAGACACTGAAGCTTTCTTT
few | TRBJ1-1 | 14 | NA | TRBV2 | CATRTDNYDTEAFF | TGTGCCACCAGGACCGACAATTACGACACTGAAGCTTTCTTT
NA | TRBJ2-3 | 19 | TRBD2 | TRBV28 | CASSPQASGGRFGTDTQYF | TGTGCCAGCAGTCCCCAAGCTAGCGGGGGGAGGTTTGGCACAGATACGCAGTATTTT
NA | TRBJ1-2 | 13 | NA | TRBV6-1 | CASSPLRGLGYTF | TGTGCCAGCAGCCCATTGAGGGGGTTAGGCTACACCTTC
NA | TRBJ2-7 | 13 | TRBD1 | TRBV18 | CASSPGTGLEQYF | TGTGCCAGCTCACCGGGGACAGGGTTAGAGCAGTACTTC
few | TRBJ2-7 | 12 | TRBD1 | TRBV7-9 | CASSAGTVEQYF | TGTGCCAGCAGCGCCGGGACAGTCGAGCAGTACTTC
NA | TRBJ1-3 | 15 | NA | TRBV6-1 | CASSAYQQGGNTIYF | TGTGCCAGCAGCGCTTATCAGCAGGGGGGAAACACCATATATTTT
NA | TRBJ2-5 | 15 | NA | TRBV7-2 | CASSLGTVFQETQYF | TGTGCCAGCAGCTTAGGGACAGTCTTTCAAGAGACCCAGTACTTC
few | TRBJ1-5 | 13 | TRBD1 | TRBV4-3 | CASSQDRGQPQHF | TGCGCCAGCAGCCAGGACAGGGGGCAGCCCCAGCATTTT
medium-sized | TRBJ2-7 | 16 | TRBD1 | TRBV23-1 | CASSQPGTGRAYEQYF | TGCGCCAGCAGTCAACCAGGGACAGGGAGGGCCTACGAGCAGTACTTC
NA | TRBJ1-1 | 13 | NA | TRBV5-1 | CASSRGTRTEAFF | TGCGCCAGCAGCCGGGGGACGCGCACTGAAGCTTTCTTT